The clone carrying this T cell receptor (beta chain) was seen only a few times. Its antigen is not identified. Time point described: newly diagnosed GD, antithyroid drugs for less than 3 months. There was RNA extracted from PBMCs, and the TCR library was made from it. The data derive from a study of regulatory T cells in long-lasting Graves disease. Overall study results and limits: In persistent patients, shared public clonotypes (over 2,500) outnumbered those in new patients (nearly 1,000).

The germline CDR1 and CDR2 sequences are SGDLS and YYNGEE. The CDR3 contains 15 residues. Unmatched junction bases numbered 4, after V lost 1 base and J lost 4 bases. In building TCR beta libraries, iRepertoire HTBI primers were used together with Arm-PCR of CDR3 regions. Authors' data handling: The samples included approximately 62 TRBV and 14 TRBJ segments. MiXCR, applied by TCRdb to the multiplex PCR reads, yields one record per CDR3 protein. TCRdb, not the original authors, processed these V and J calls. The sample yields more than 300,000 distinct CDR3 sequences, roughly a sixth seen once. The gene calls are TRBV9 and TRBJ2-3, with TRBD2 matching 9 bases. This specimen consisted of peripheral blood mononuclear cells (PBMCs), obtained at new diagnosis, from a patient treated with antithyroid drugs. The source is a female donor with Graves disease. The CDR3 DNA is TGTGCCAGCAGCGTACGCGGGAGGGCCGCAGATACGCAGTATTTT. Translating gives CASSVRGRAADTQYF.